This T cell receptor beta chain was retrieved from a study of identical twins. The study, taken as a whole, reports: Model-predicted out-of-frame TCR alpha sharing fell below observed values in monozygotic twins. Zero-insertion analyses could be partly confounded by invariant MAIT and iNKT cells. Reduced insertions were recorded for abundant cord blood beta clonotypes, with no such pattern in memory repertoires.

This clonotype was seen only once. As yet, its antigen is unknown. This CDR3 comprises 13 residues. V gave up 2 bases and J gave up 6 bases, with 11 bases separating them. CDR1 and CDR2 (germline): SEHNR, FQNEAQ (reference sequence). Template switching created a universal primer site, and the cDNA included unique molecular identifiers. TCRdb independently ran MiXCR on the 5' RACE reads; one entry per CDR3 protein. This sample has 450,000 or so distinct CDR3 sequences; approximately 14% occur once, and the top ten carry 0.52%. These data were also filed under a second study, of yellow fever vaccine responses in identical twins.

Material for sequencing was CD4+ T cells sorted from blood. The sequence was collected from a woman younger than 30 in good health. The rearrangement joins TRBV7-9 to TRBJ2-7, with D perhaps TRBD1 or TRBD2 (5 bases each). The CDR3 DNA sequence: TGTGCCAGCAGCTTATCCTATGGGGGCGAGCAGTACTTC. Protein sequence: CASSLSYGGEQYF.